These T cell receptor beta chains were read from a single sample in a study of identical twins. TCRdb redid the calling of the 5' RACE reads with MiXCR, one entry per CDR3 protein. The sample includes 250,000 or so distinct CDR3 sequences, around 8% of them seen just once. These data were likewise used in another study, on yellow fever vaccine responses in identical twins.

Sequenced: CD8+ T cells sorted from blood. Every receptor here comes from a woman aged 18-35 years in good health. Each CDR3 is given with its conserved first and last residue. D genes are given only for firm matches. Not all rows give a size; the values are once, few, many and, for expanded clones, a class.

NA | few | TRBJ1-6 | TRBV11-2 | TGTGCCAGCAGTACCATCGACAGCCCTAATTCACCCCTCCACTTT | CASSTIDSPNSPLHF
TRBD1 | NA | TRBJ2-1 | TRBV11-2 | TGTGCCAGCAGCAATATGGACAGGTGGCCTGCCTCCTACAATGAGCAGTTCTTC | CASSNMDRWPASYNEQFF
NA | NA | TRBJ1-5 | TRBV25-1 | TGTGCCAGCAGTGAGAGGACGCCTAGCAATCAGCCCCAGCATTTT | CASSERTPSNQPQHF
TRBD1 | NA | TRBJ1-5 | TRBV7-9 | TGTGCCAGCAGCTTAGACAGGGGGCTGAATCAGCCCCAGCATTTT | CASSLDRGLNQPQHF
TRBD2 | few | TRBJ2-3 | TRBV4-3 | TGCGCCAGCAGCCAAGACAGCACTAGCGGATCAGATACGCAGTATTTT | CASSQDSTSGSDTQYF
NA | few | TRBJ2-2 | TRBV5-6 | TGTGCCAGCAGCTTGGTAGGGTCTAACACCGGGGAGCTGTTTTTT | CASSLVGSNTGELFF
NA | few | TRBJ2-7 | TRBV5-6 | TGTGCCAGCAGCTTCGGGGCAGCAAACTACGAGCAGTACTTC | CASSFGAANYEQYF
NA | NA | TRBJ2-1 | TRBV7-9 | TGTGCCAGCAGACGGCAGGACAGTGCCAATTATGAGCAGTTCTTC | CASRRQDSANYEQFF
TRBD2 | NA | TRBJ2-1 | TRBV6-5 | TGTGCCAGCAGTTTGCTCTCCGGGGGGGCAGGCAATGAGCAGTTCTTC | CASSLLSGGAGNEQFF
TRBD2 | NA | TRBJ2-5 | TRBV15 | TGTGCCACCAGCGACTGGCCTTACTTGGTAGCGGGAGGGCCAGGGGAGACCCAGTACTTC | CATSDWPYLVAGGPGETQYF
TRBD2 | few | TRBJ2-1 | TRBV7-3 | TGTGCCAGCAGCCGTCCTGCTGGGGGTGGAGTTAGCGGGGGGGCCGATGAGCAGTTCTTC | CASSRPAGGGVSGGADEQFF
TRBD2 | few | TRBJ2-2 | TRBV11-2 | TGTGCCAGCAGCTGGAGGGCGACTAGCACCTACGCGAACACCGGGGAGCTGTTTTTT | CASSWRATSTYANTGELFF